One and the same sample provided the 14 T cell receptor beta chains below, sequenced in a study of TIL therapy for anti-PD-1-resistant metastatic lung cancer (dated by TCRdb to the early 2020s). The immunoSEQ v3 hsTCRB kit was used to amplify TCR beta CDR3 regions from genomic DNA through bias-controlled multiplex PCR. What TCRdb holds here is the immuneACCESS table cut down to in-frame rearrangements. Part of the clones is not present; checked against another copy, under half of the missing clones reflect an unresolved V gene, and the others are unexplained. In all, the sample holds 55,000 to 65,000 clones, and 55% to 75% of those were seen once. The top ten clones comprise roughly 6.6% of the sample. The time point label on this specimen signifies: pre-treatment sample, taken before nivolumab and TIL therapy. Sequencing used blood, obtained at baseline. Receptors were obtained from a person aged 25 to 80 with non-small cell lung cancer.

The chain combines TRBV6-5 with TRBJ2-1; 8 nucleotides match TRBD2. This CDR3 contains 14 residues. Trimming took 5 bases from V and 4 from J; bases not matched to a gene: 4. The V gene's germline CDR1 is MNHEY and CDR2 SVGAGI. This CDR3 reads CASSRLARYNEQFF. In DNA form, the CDR3 reads TGTGCCAGCAGTCGACTAGCGCGTTACAATGAGCAGTTCTTC.

The V gene is TRBV19, the J gene TRBJ2-4; TRBD1 is a possible D gene (6 bases). The germline V and J ends were trimmed by 6 bases and 0 bases, with 15 bases remaining between them. The CDR3 spans 16 residues. CDR1 is LNHDA, CDR2 SQIVND, per germline (reference sequence). The CDR3 region has the DNA TGTGCCAGTAGACAACAGGGAGACCCAGCCAAAAACATTCAGTACTTC. Amino acid sequence: CASRQQGDPAKNIQYF.

The chain has TRBV19 and TRBJ1-2; 7 positions agree with TRBD1. After removal of 4 bases from V and 5 bases from J, the junction contained 10 bases not matched to a gene. Germline assignment: CDR1 LNHDA and CDR2 SQIVND (reference sequence). The length of the CDR3 is 15 residues. CDR3 sequence: CASSKLSTGRYGYTF. In DNA form, the CDR3 reads TGTGCCAGTAGTAAACTCTCGACAGGGCGATATGGCTACACCTTC.

The gene calls are TRBV5-1 and TRBJ2-1; D not resolved. Deletions cut 4 bases from V and 3 bases from J, with 23 bases between. The CDR3 runs to 18 residues. CDR1 SGHRS and CDR2 YFSETQ come from the germline V gene. The CDR3 coding sequence is TGCGCCAGCAGCCTGGCCCCAAGCGCGGAAGGGTTCTACAATGAGCAGTTCTTC. Encoded protein: CASSLAPSAEGFYNEQFF.

The chain joins TRBV2 to TRBJ2-3; D is tentatively TRBD1 or TRBD2 (6 bases each). Trimming removed 6 bases at V and 5 bases at J, with 12 bases between. The CDR3 sequence is 13 residues long. Germline assignment: CDR1 SNHLY and CDR2 FYNNEI. CDR3 bases: TGTGCCAGCAGAGGGGGAGGTGAAGATACGCAGTATTTT. Translated: CASRGGGEDTQYF.

CDR3 nucleotides: TGTGCCAGCAGTCAAGGGGCAGTACAAGAGACCCAGTACTTC. This encodes CASSQGAVQETQYF. This chain connects TRBV7-8 to TRBJ2-5; TRBD1 might be the D (5 bases). Germline values: CDR1 SGHVS, CDR2 FQNEAQ. V lost 6 bases, J lost 2 bases, and 13 bases lay in between. This CDR3 is built from 14 residues.

The chain joins TRBV27 to TRBJ2-2; no clear D gene. CDR3 size: 16 residues. Germline V gives CDR1 MNHEY, CDR2 SMNVEV (reference sequence). Trimming took off 4 bases at V and 4 bases at J, with 16 bases between the two ends. CDR3 bases: TGTGCCAGCAGTTCCCTTTCCCGGCTAGGCACCGGGGAGCTGTTTTTT. It encodes CASSSLSRLGTGELFF.

In this sample, this clone turned up a few times. J is TRBJ1-1 and V is TRBV7-3; no firm D call. Germline values: CDR1 SGHTA, CDR2 FQGTGA. Trimming took off 0 bases at V and 4 bases at J, with 15 bases between the two ends. The CDR3 consists of 16 residues. The CDR3 DNA reads as TGTGCCAGCAGCTTAACGGCCCACGGAACTAGCACTGAAGCTTTCTTT. Protein sequence: CASSLTAHGTSTEAFF. Full variable domain (outside the CDR3, taken from reference TRBV7-3 and TRBJ1-1): GAGVSQTPSNKVTEKGKYVELRCDPISGHTALYWYRQSLGQGPEFLIYFQGTGAADDSGLPNDRFFAVRPEGSVSTLKIQRTERGDSAVYLCASSLTAHGTSTEAFFGQGTRLTVV.

V is TRBV11-3 and J is TRBJ2-4; D remains unclear. The CDR3 totals 17 residues. The V and J ends lost 5 bases and 0 bases respectively, with 17 bases between them. CDR1 and CDR2 from the germline V gene are SGHNT and YENEEA. The CDR3 DNA sequence: TGTGCCAGCAGCCCGGTGGGGTGCAACTTAGCCAAAAACATTCAGTACTTC. The encoded protein is CASSPVGCNLAKNIQYF.

The rearrangement links TRBV28 to TRBJ2-3; D may be TRBD2 (5 bases). V lost 6 bases to trimming and J lost 2 bases, with 9 bases between them. CDR3 length: 13 amino acids. Per the germline V gene, CDR1 is MDHEN and CDR2 is SYDVKM. CDR3 loop: CASRPGNTDTQYF. The CDR3, as DNA: TGTGCCAGCAGGCCGGGGAACACAGATACGCAGTATTTT.

J is TRBJ2-2 and V is TRBV6-4; 7 bases are shared with TRBD1. Germline CDR1 reads MRHNA; CDR2 reads SNTAGT. The length of the CDR3 is 14 residues. V gave up 2 bases and J gave up 6 bases; unmatched junction bases: 3. The CDR3 coding sequence is TGTGCCAGCAGTGACAGGGGGCGGGCCGGGGAGCTGTTTTTT. Translated: CASSDRGRAGELFF.

The rearrangement links TRBV7-8 to TRBJ2-7; 11 bases map to TRBD2. This CDR3 spans 15 amino acids. V shed 6 bases and J 2 bases; nucleotides not matched to a gene: 6. The V gene's germline CDR1 is SGHVS and CDR2 FQNEAQ. CDR3 in amino acids: CASSSTSGMAYEQYF. As DNA, the CDR3 is TGTGCCAGCAGTTCGACTAGCGGGATGGCCTACGAGCAGTACTTC.

This sequence joins TRBV30 and TRBJ2-4; D is possibly TRBD1 or TRBD2 (5 bases each). Trimming cost V 1 base and J 7 bases, with 14 bases left between them. The CDR3 length is 14 residues. Germline V gene lookup returns CDR1 GTSNPN and CDR2 SVGIG (reference sequence). The CDR3 sequence: CAWSARTRRNIQYF. CDR3 coding DNA: TGTGCCTGGAGTGCACGGACACGGAGGAACATTCAGTACTTC.

This clone was recorded a few times. The chain combines TRBV5-1 with TRBJ2-5; D not resolved. CDR1 SGHRS and CDR2 YFSETQ come from the germline V gene. This CDR3 contains 14 residues. Trimming removed 2 bases from V and 3 bases from J, with 11 bases in between. In nucleotides, the CDR3 is TGCGCCAGCAGCTTTGTTAGTGGGAAAGAGACCCAGTACTTC. Amino acid sequence: CASSFVSGKETQYF.